This TCR beta chain is drawn from a study of cytomegalovirus exposure and HLA in healthy donors. About the study: Falling in the Caucasian-associated ancestry cluster were 81% of about 400 genotyped donors.

A word on this clone: Its antigen remains unknown.

CDR1 and CDR2 (germline): SGHDT, YYEEEE. V lost 4 bases and J 0 bases, leaving 13 bases between the germline ends. The CDR3 consists of 15 residues. Study findings and constraints: The classifier, whose performance was assessed in both the original and validation cohorts, reportedly diagnosed cytomegalovirus status with high specificity and sensitivity.

In the PCR, 60 Vbeta and 13 Jbeta primers were used. TCRdb's copy holds only in-frame clones and misses some; the assay was immunoSEQ multiplex PCR. This sample has roughly 110,000 clones; around 80% occur once, and the top ten carry roughly 3.7%. Specimen: PBMCs. This receptor was identified in a man aged 55 to 70 in good health and CMV-seronegative. The chain carries TRBV5-6 and TRBJ1-2; D perhaps matches TRBD1 (6 bases). CDR3 sequence: CASSPGQKPNYGYTF. The CDR3 region has the DNA TGTGCCAGCAGCCCAGGACAGAAGCCTAACTATGGCTACACCTTC.